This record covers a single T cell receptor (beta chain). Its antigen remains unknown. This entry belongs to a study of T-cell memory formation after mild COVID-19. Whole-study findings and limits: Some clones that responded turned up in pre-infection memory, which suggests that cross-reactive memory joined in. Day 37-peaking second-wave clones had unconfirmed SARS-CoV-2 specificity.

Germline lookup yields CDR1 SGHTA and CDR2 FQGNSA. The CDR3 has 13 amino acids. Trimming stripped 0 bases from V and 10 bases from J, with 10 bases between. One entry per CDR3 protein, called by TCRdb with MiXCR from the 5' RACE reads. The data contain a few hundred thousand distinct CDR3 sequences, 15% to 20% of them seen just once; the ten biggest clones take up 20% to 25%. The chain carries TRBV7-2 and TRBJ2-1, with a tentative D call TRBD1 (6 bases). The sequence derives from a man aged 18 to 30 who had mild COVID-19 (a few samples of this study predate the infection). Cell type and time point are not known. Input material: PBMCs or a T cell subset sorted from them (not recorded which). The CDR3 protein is CASSLARGREQFF. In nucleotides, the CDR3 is TGTGCCAGCAGCTTAGCCAGGGGTCGAGAGCAGTTCTTC.